This T cell receptor (beta chain) was captured by sequencing in a study of T-cell reconstitution after alpha-beta-depleted transplantation in children. Study findings and constraints: As was reported, about two months after transplant, alpha-beta T cells came from several hundred expanded graft clones. Day-60 TCRbeta diversity that was high in some patients was derived from surviving recipient T cells and thymic progenitors. By one year post-transplant, T-cell counts and diversity largely arose from T cells that were newly produced.

This clonotype was counted only a few times. As yet, its antigen is unknown. Germline CDR1 LNHDA, CDR2 SQIVND (reference sequence). Trimming removed 3 bases from V and 6 bases from J, with 14 bases in between. The CDR3 contains 15 residues. Preparing the TCRbeta library involved the use of unique molecular identifiers. TCRdb reprocessed the PCR reads with MiXCR, giving one entry per CDR3 protein. The repertoire holds approximately 630,000 distinct CDR3 sequences, roughly 14% seen once, with 0.79% in the top ten. This receptor was obtained from a girl aged 2-10 years with congenital amegakaryocytic thrombocytopenia, due to receive a stem cell transplant. This rearrangement joins TRBV19 to TRBJ2-2, with D possibly being TRBD1 or TRBD2 (6 bases each). The starting material was PBMCs, obtained before TCRalphabeta/CD19-depleted stem cell transplant. The CDR3 nucleotides read TGTGCCAGTAGTATGCAACTAGGGGGGCCCGGGGAGCTGTTTTTT. The encoded protein is CASSMQLGGPGELFF.